Shown below are 19 T cell receptor beta chains from a single sample sequenced in a study of Ad26.COV2.S vaccination and SARS-CoV-2 variants. Measured with immunoSEQ multiplex PCR; TCRdb has only the in-frame clones, and not every one. Of about 400,000 clones listed, 89% are singletons. Treatment here: roughly 20 received Ad26.COV2.S at low or high dose, single or two shots; roughly five received placebo; per-sample allocation not given. Sampling was performed 63 days after the first vaccine or placebo injection. The sample here was peripheral blood, taken in a trial of Ad26.COV2.S vaccine versus placebo. These receptors originate from a person between 18 and 65 years old who received the Ad26.COV2.S COVID-19 vaccine or a placebo.

The gene calls are TRBV20-1 and TRBJ1-4; 7 nucleotides agree with TRBD1. V was pared by 6 bases and J by 8 bases, with 3 bases of the junction left unmatched. CDR1 DFQATT and CDR2 SNEGSKA come from the germline V gene (reference sequence). The CDR3 has 11 amino acids. This chain's CDR3 is CSARDREKLFF. The CDR3 nucleotides read TGCAGTGCCCGGGACAGAGAAAAACTGTTTTTT.

The V gene is TRBV11-2, the J gene TRBJ1-4, with D possibly being TRBD1 (5 bases). The CDR3 contains 13 residues. V lost 6 bases and J lost 8, with 13 bases in between. Germline V gene lookup returns CDR1 SGHAT and CDR2 FQNNGV. CDR3 region: CASSRTGDEKLFF. The CDR3 nucleotides read TGTGCCAGCAGTCGGACGGGGGACGAAAAACTGTTTTTT.

The chain joins TRBV28 to TRBJ1-5; 8 nucleotides align to TRBD1. The CDR3 is 14 amino acids. Germline-derived CDR1 and CDR2 are MDHEN and SYDVKM. Unmatched junction bases numbered 6, after V lost 7 bases and J lost 4 bases. The CDR3: CASTSGQGNQPQHF. CDR3 DNA sequence: TGTGCCAGCACTTCCGGACAGGGTAATCAGCCCCAGCATTTT.

The chain combines TRBV30 with TRBJ2-7; TRBD1 aligns across 9 bases. The V segment lost 0 bases and the J segment 4 bases; nucleotides outside the gene matches: 4. There are 14 residues in the CDR3. Germline V gene lookup returns CDR1 GTSNPN and CDR2 SVGIG (reference sequence). In DNA form, the CDR3 reads TGTGCCTGGAGTGTAAACAGGGGGCCATACGAGCAGTACTTC. Its protein product is CAWSVNRGPYEQYF.

The chain combines TRBV9 with TRBJ2-2; D may match TRBD1 or TRBD2 (5 bases each). The CDR3 loop spans 15 amino acids. The V and J ends lost 0 bases and 4 bases respectively, with 10 bases between them. The germline gives CDR1 SGDLS, CDR2 YYNGEE. CDR3 coding DNA: TGTGCCAGCAGCGTAGAGTTGAGGGGCACCGGGGAGCTGTTTTTT. The encoded protein is CASSVELRGTGELFF.

This chain joins TRBV29-1 and TRBJ2-5, with a weak D call TRBD2 (6 bases). The CDR3 covers 12 residues. Trimming stripped 5 bases from V and 5 bases from J, with 12 bases between. Germline values: CDR1 SQVTM, CDR2 ANQGSEA. CDR3 coding DNA: TGCAGCGTTTCGGGGGTAGAGGAGACCCAGTACTTC. Amino acid sequence: CSVSGVEETQYF.

This chain uses TRBV5-1 with TRBJ2-5; a weak D match, TRBD1 (5 bases). Trimming removed 3 bases from V and 1 base from J, with 10 bases in between. Looked up from germline, CDR1 is SGHRS and CDR2 is YFSETQ. The CDR3 is made up of 14 amino acids. CDR3 nucleotide sequence: TGCGCCAGCAGCTCGACAGTTATCCAAGAGACCCAGTACTTC. It is translated as CASSSTVIQETQYF.

The rearrangement uses TRBV28 and TRBJ2-2, with D maybe TRBD1 (5 bases). Germline assignment: CDR1 MDHEN and CDR2 SYDVKM. Trimming shortened V by 2 bases and J by 11 bases, and 9 bases separated the two germline ends. This CDR3 contains 12 residues. This chain's CDR3 is CASSLGQGELFF. DNA for the CDR3: TGTGCCAGCAGTTTAGGGCAGGGAGAGCTGTTTTTT. Drawing the rest from reference TRBV28 and TRBJ2-2, the complete variable domain is DVKVTQSSRYLVKRTGEKVFLECVQDMDHENMFWYRQDPGLGLRLIYFSYDVKMKEKGDIPEGYSVSREKKERFSLILESASTNQTSMYLCASSLGQGELFFGEGSRLTVL.

This rearrangement joins TRBV4-2 to TRBJ2-7; the D gene could be TRBD1 or TRBD2 (7 bases each). V gave up 4 bases and J gave up 12 bases, with 16 bases separating them. This CDR3 spans 12 amino acids. Germline CDR1 LGHNA, CDR2 YNFKEQ. CDR3 region: CASSLAGGDPYF. The CDR3 nucleotides read TGTGCCAGCAGCCTCGCAGGGGGGGATCCGTACTTC.

The chain couples TRBV5-1 to TRBJ1-2; D perhaps matches TRBD1 (6 bases). CDR1 and CDR2 from the germline V gene are SGHRS and YFSETQ. CDR3 size: 14 residues. V was cut by 0 bases and J by 4 bases, with 10 bases left in between. The CDR3 is CASSLEQGSYGYTF. Written as DNA, the CDR3 is TGCGCCAGCAGCTTGGAACAGGGAAGCTATGGCTACACCTTC.

The chain joins TRBV15 to TRBJ1-3, with 10 bases identical to TRBD1. The V gene's germline CDR1 is LNHNV and CDR2 YYDKDF (reference sequence). The CDR3 consists of 16 residues. The V and J ends lost 3 bases and 0 bases, in that order; junction bases with no gene match: 2. CDR3 residues: CATSSGTGASGNTIYF. Written as DNA, the CDR3 is TGTGCCACCAGCAGTGGGACAGGGGCCTCTGGAAACACCATATATTTT. Variable domain in full (rest from reference TRBV15 and TRBJ1-3): DAMVIQNPRYQVTQFGKPVTLSCSQTLNHNVMYWYQQKSSQAPKLLFHYYDKDFNNEADTPDNFQSRRPNTSFCFLDIRSPGLGDTAMYLCATSSGTGASGNTIYFGEGSWLTVV.

The chain has TRBV7-2 and TRBJ2-7, with 8 bases lining up with TRBD2. The CDR3 runs to 13 residues. Looked up from germline, CDR1 is SGHTA and CDR2 is FQGNSA. V dropped 4 bases and J dropped 3; count of bases not matched to a gene: 2. The CDR3 sequence is CASSWGLGYEQYF. As DNA, the CDR3 is TGTGCCAGCAGCTGGGGACTAGGCTACGAGCAGTACTTC.

The chain recombines TRBV6-1 with TRBJ1-5; 8 bases map to TRBD1. Trimming removed 1 base from V and 7 bases from J; junction bases left unmatched: 12. CDR3 size: 17 residues. CDR1 and CDR2 (germline): MNHNS, SASEGT. Here the CDR3 DNA reads TGTGCCAGCAGTGAAGGCCGGGCAGGGGGCGCGTTCCAGCCCCAGCATTTT. This gives the protein CASSEGRAGGAFQPQHF.

This clone was found once. The chain uses TRBV2 and TRBJ2-2, with D possibly being TRBD1 (6 bases). Trimming stripped 4 bases from V and 4 bases from J, with 7 bases between. The germline gives CDR1 SNHLY, CDR2 FYNNEI. The CDR3 is 13 residues long. DNA for the CDR3: TGTGCCAGCAGTGTGGGGGCCACCGGGGAGCTGTTTTTT. Encoded protein: CASSVGATGELFF.

This rearrangement joins TRBV25-1 to TRBJ2-4; TRBD1 matches at 11 bases. J gave up 6 bases and V 4 bases, and 8 bases lay outside the gene matches. The CDR3 length is 16 residues. Germline V gene sequence: CDR1 MGHDK, CDR2 SYGVNS. The CDR3 DNA reads TGTGCCAGCAGTGTGTTGGGGACAGGGGGAAGAAACATTCAGTACTTC. Translation: CASSVLGTGGRNIQYF.

The gene calls are TRBV18 and TRBJ2-7; D may be TRBD1 (6 bases). V gave up 4 bases and J gave up 3 bases, with 13 bases separating them. CDR1 and CDR2 (germline): KGHSH, LQKENI. The CDR3 totals 14 residues. The CDR3, as DNA: TGTGCCAGCTCACTACGGGACACTTACTACGAGCAGTACTTC. This encodes CASSLRDTYYEQYF.

This clone was seen a single time. This sequence joins TRBV4-3 and TRBJ2-2, with TRBD2 matching over 10 bases. The V gene end was trimmed by 4 bases and the J gene end by 6 bases; junction bases not matched to a gene: 11. The CDR3 is 17 residues long. Germline V gene data show CDR1 as LGHNA and CDR2 as YSLEER. The CDR3 nucleotides read TGCGCCAGCAGCCGGAGGCTAGCGGGAGAGGGGTCCGGGGAGCTGTTTTTT. Protein: CASSRRLAGEGSGELFF.

V usage is TRBV19 and J usage is TRBJ1-2, with 7 bases matching TRBD1. The CDR3 is 15 residues long. Germline CDR1 and CDR2: LNHDA and SQIVND (reference sequence). V lost 7 bases and J lost 3; bases outside the gene matches: 11. This CDR3 is CASIRRQGTYYGYTF. The CDR3 bases are TGTGCCAGTATCCGAAGACAGGGCACCTACTATGGCTACACCTTC. Variable domain in full (rest from reference TRBV19 and TRBJ1-2): DGGITQSPKYLFRKEGQNVTLSCEQNLNHDAMYWYRQDPGQGLRLIYYSQIVNDFQKGDIAEGYSVSREKKESFPLTVTSAQKNPTAFYLCASIRRQGTYYGYTFGSGTRLTVV.

This chain connects TRBV10-2 to TRBJ2-7; TRBD2 is a possible D gene (6 bases). The CDR3 consists of 10 residues. V was pared by 8 bases and J by 7 bases, with 9 bases between. The germline gives CDR1 WSHSY, CDR2 SAAADI. The CDR3 DNA follows: TGCGCCAGCTCTGGGGGGGAGCAGTACTTC. Encoded protein: CASSGGEQYF.